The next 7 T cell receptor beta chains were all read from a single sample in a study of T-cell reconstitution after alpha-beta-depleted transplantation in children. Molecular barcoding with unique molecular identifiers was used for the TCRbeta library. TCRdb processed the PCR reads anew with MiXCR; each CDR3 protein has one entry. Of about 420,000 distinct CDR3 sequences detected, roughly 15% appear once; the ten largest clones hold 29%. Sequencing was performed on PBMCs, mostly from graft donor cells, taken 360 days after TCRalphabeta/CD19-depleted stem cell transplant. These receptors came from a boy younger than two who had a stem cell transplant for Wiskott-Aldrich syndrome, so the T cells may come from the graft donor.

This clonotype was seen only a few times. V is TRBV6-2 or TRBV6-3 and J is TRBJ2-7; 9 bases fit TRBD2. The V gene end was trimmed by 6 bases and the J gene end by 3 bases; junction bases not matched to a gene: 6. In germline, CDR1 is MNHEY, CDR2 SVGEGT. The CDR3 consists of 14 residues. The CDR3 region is CASRPSAGGYEQYF. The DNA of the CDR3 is TGTGCCAGCAGACCCTCAGCGGGGGGCTACGAGCAGTACTTC.

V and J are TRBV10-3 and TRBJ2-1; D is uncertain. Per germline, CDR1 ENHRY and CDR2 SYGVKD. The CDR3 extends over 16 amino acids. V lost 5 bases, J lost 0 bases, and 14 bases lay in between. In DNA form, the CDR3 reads TGTGCCATCAGTAGACCCTCTCGCCGCTCCTACAATGAGCAGTTCTTC. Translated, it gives CAISRPSRRSYNEQFF.

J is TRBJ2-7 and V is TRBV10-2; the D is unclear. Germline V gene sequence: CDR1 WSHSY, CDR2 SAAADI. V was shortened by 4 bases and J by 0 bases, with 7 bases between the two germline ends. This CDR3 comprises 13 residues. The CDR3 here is CASSADISYEQYF. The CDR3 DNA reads TGCGCCAGCAGTGCCGACATCTCCTACGAGCAGTACTTC.

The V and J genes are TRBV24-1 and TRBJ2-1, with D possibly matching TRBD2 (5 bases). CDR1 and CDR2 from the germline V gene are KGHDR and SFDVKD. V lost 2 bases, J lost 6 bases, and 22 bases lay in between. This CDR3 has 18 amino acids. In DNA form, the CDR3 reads TGTGCCACCAGTGATTATGCCGCTGGCGCGCGGGCAATCAATGAGCAGTTCTTC. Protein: CATSDYAAGARAINEQFF.

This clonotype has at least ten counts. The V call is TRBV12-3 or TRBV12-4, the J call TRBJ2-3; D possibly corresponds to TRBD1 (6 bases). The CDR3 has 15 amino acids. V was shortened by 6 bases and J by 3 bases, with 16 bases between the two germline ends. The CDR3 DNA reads TGTGCCAGCAGACCACAGGGTTATCAGACAGATACGCAGTATTTT. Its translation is CASRPQGYQTDTQYF.

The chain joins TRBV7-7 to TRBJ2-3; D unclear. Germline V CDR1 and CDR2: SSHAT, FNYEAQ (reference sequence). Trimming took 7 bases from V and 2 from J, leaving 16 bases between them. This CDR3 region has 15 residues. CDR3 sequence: CASKRLPSYTDTQYF. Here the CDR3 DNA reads TGTGCCAGCAAGAGGCTCCCCTCTTACACAGATACGCAGTATTTT.

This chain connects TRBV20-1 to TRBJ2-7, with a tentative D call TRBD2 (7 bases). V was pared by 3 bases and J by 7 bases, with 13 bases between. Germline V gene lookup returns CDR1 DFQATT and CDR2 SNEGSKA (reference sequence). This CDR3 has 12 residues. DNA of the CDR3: TGCAGTGCTAGGTTCAAGGGGGGGGAGCAGTACTTC. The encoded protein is CSARFKGGEQYF.